Given below is one T cell receptor beta chain in context. The target antigen is unknown. This sample was taken from a study of T cell responses to AZD1222 COVID-19 vaccine. Study-level findings and limits: Repertoires in all cases were sampled only once the peak T cell response had passed. Close to half of spike-specific TCRs reportedly recognize unmutated variant regions. Clonal diversity was possibly underestimated, and the donors were mostly white British, with more females.

Repertoires were generated with immunoSEQ multiplex PCR, while TCRdb's copy carries only in-frame clones and drops some. In the table there are about 140,000 clones, around 90% of which are singletons. The sequencing here drew on peripheral blood, taken on day 0 of AZD1222 vaccination. This receptor was taken from an adult in good health.

The CDR3, as DNA: TGCAGCGTTAAGACTAGCTGGGAAGAGACCCAGTACTTC. As protein: CSVKTSWEETQYF. The V call is TRBV29-1, the J call TRBJ2-5; 7 bases line up with TRBD2. The CDR3 consists of 13 residues. V lost 5 bases to trimming and J lost 3 bases; unmatched junction nucleotides: 6. Germline V gene lookup returns CDR1 SQVTM and CDR2 ANQGSEA.